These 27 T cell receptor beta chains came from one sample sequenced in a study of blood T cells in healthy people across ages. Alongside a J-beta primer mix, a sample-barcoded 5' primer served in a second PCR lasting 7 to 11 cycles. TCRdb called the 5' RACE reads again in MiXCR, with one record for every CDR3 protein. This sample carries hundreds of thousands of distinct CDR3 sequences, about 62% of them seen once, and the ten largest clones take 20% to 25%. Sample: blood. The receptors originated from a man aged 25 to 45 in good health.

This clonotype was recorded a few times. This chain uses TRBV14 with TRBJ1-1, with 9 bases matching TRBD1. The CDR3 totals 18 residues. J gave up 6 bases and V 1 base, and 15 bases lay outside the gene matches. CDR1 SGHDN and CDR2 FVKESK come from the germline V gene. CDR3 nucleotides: TGTGCCAGCAGCCAAGTAAGGGACAGGGAGGAGAGGTTTGCTGAAGCTTTCTTT. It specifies CASSQVRDREERFAEAFF.

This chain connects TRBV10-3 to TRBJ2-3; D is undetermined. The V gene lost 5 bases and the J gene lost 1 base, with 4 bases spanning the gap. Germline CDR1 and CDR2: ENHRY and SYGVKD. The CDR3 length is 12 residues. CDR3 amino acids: CAISSGTDTQYF. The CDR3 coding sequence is TGTGCCATCAGTAGTGGCACAGATACGCAGTATTTT.

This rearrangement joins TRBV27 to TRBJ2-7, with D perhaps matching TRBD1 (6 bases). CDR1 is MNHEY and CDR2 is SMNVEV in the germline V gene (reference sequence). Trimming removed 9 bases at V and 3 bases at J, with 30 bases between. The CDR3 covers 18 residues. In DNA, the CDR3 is TGTGCCAGTGCGTTGACAGGTGTTGGTAGGCCGAGCATCTACGAGCAGTACTTC. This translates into CASALTGVGRPSIYEQYF.

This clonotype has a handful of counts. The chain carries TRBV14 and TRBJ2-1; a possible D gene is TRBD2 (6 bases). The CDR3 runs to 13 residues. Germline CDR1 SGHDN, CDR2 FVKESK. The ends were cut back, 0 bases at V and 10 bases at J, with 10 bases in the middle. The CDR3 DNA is TGTGCCAGCAGCCAAGATCGGGAGCGAGAGCAGTTCTTC. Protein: CASSQDREREQFF. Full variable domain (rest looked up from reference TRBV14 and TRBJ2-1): EAGVTQFPSHSVIEKGQTVTLRCDPISGHDNLYWYRRVMGKEIKFLLHFVKESKQDESGMPNNRFLAERTGGTYSTLKVQPAELEDSGVYFCASSQDREREQFFGPGTRLTVL.

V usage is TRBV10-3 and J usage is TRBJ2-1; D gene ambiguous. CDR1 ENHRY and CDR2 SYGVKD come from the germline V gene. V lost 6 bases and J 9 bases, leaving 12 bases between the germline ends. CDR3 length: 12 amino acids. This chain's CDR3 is CAISPLQAEQFF. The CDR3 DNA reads TGTGCCATCAGCCCGCTCCAGGCTGAGCAGTTCTTC.

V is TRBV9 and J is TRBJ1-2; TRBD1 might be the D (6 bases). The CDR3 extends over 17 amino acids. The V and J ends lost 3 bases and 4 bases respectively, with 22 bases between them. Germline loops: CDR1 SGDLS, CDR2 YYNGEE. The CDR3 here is CASSERRGDTEPYGYTF. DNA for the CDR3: TGTGCCAGCAGCGAGAGGAGAGGGGACACGGAACCCTATGGCTACACCTTC.

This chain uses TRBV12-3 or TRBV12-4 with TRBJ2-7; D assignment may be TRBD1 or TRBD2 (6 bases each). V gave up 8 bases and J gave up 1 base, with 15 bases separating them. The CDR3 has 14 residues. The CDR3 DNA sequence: TGTGCCAGCTCGTCCGGAGGGGGATCCTACGAGCAGTACTTC. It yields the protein CASSSGGGSYEQYF.

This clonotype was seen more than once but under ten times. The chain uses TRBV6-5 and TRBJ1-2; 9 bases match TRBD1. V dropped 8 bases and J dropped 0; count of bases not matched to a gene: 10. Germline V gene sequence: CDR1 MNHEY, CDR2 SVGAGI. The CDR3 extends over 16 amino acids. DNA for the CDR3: TGTGCCAGCCAAACAGGGGGCGCAGGGTCTAACTATGGCTACACCTTC. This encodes CASQTGGAGSNYGYTF.

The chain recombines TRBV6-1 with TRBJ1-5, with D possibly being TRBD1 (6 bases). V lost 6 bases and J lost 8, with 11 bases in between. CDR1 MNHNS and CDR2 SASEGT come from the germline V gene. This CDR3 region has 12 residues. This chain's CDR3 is CASRTGRKPQHF. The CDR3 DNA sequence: TGTGCCAGCAGGACAGGTCGAAAGCCCCAGCATTTT.

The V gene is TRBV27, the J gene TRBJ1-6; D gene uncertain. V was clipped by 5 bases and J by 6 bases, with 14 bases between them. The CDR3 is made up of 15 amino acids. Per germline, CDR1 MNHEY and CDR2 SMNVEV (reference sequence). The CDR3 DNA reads TGTGCCAGCAGTCCATTTGATCGGCTTAATTCACCCCTCCACTTT. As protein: CASSPFDRLNSPLHF.

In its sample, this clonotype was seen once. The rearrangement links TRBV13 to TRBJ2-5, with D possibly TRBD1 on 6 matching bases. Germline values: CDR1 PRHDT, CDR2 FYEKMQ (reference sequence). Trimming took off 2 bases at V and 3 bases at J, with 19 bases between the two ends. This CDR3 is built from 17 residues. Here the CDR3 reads CASSLRVGTGMEETQYF. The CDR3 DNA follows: TGTGCCAGCAGCTTACGTGTTGGAACAGGGATGGAAGAGACCCAGTACTTC.

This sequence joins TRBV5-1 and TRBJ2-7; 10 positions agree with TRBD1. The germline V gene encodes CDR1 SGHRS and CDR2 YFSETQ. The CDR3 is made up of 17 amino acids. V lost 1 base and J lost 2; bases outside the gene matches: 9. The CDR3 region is CASSLSPGTGVPYEQYF. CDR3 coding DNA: TGCGCCAGCAGCTTGAGCCCCGGGACAGGGGTTCCCTACGAGCAGTACTTC.

The CDR3 loop is CASISSSGYTQYF. DNA of the CDR3: TGTGCCAGCATCTCGTCCAGCGGGTATACGCAGTATTTT. The rearrangement joins TRBV7-2 to TRBJ2-3; tentatively, D is TRBD2 (6 bases). Germline-derived CDR1 and CDR2 are SGHTA and FQGNSA. There are 13 residues in the CDR3. Trimming left V 7 bases short and J 7 bases short, with 15 bases between.

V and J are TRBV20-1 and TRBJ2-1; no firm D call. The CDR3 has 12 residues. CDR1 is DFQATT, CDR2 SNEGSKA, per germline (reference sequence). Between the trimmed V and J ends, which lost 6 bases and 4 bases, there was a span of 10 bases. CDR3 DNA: TGCAGTGCCTCGGACGGTTACAATGAGCAGTTCTTC. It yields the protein CSASDGYNEQFF.

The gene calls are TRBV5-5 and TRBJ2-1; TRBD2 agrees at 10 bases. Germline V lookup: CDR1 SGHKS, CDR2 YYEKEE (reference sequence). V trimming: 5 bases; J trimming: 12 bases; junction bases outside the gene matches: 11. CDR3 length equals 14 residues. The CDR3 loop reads CASSPPLASGGQFF. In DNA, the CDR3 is TGTGCCAGCAGTCCCCCGCTGGCTAGCGGGGGGCAGTTCTTC.

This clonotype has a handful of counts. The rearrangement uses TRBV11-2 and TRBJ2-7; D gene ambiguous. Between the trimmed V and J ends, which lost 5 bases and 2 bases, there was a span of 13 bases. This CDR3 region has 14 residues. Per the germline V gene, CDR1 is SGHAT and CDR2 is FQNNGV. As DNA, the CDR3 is TGTGCCAGCAGCCCCCGAGCAGCTACCTACGAGCAGTACTTC. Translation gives CASSPRAATYEQYF.

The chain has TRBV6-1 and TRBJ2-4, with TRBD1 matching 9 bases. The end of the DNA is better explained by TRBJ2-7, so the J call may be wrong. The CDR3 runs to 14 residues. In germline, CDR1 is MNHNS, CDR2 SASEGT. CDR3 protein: CASRGQGSKNEQYF. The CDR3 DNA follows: TGTGCCAGCAGGGGACAGGGTAGTAAGAACGAGCAGTACTTC.

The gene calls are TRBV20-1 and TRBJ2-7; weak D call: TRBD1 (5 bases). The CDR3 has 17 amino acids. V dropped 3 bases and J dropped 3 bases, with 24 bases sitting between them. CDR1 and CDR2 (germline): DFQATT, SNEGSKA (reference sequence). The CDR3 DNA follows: TGCAGTGCTAGGAGGTCGGAAGGAGTGCAGGGTTACTACGAGCAGTACTTC. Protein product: CSARRSEGVQGYYEQYF.

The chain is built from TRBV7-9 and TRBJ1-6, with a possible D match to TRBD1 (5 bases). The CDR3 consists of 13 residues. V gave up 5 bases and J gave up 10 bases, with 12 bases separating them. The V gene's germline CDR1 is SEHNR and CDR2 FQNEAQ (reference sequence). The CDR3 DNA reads TGTGCCAGCAGCCCTTTGGGGGAATCACCCCTCCACTTT. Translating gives CASSPLGESPLHF.

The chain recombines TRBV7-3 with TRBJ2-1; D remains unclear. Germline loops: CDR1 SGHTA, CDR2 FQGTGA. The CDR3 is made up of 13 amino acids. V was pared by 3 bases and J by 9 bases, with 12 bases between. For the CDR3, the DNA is TGTGCCAGCAGCTTGGGCAGCCTGGGTGAGCAGTTCTTC. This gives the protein CASSLGSLGEQFF.

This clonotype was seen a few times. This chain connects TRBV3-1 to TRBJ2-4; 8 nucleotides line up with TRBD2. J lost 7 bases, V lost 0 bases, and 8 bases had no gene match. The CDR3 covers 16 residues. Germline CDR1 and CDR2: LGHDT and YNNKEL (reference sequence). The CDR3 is CASSQDSGGRYNIQYF. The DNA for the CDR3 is TGTGCCAGCAGCCAAGATTCGGGAGGGCGGTATAACATTCAGTACTTC.

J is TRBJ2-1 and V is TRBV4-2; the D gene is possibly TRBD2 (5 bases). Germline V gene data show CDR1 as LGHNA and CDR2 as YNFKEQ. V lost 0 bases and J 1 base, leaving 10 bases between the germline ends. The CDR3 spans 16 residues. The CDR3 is CASSQDDRDSYNEQFF. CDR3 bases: TGTGCCAGCAGCCAAGATGATCGGGATTCCTACAATGAGCAGTTCTTC.

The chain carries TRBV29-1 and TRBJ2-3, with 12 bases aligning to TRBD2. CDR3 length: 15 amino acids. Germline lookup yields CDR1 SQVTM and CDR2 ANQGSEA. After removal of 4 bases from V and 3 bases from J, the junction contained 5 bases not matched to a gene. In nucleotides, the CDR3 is TGCAGCGTTGCCACTAGCGGGGGGTTAACAGATACGCAGTATTTT. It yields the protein CSVATSGGLTDTQYF.

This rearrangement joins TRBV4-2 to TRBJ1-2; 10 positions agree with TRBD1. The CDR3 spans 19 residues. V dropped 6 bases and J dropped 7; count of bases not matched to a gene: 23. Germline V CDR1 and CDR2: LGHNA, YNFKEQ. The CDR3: CASSHTSGTGETKICGYTF. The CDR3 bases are TGTGCCAGCAGTCATACTTCCGGGACAGGGGAAACAAAGATTTGTGGCTACACCTTC.

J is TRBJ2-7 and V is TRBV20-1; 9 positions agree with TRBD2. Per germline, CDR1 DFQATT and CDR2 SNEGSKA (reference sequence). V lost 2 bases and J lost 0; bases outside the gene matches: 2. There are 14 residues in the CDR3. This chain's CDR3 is CSARQRGASYEQYF. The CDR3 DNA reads TGCAGTGCTAGACAGCGGGGGGCCTCCTACGAGCAGTACTTC.

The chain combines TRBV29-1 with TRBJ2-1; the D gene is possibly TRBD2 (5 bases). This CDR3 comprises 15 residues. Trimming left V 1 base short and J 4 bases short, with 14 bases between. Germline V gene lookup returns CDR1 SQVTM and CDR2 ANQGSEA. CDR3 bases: TGCAGCGTTGAAGGACTAACGGGGAATTACAATGAGCAGTTCTTC. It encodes CSVEGLTGNYNEQFF.

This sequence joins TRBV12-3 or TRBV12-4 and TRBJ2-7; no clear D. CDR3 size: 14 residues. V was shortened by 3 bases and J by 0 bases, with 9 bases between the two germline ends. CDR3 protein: CASSFWSLSYEQYF. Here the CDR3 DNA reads TGTGCCAGCAGTTTCTGGTCCCTCTCCTACGAGCAGTACTTC.